This record covers a single TCR beta chain. Antigen: not known. This sample stems from a study of cytomegalovirus exposure and HLA in healthy donors. Study summary: For the roughly 400 genotyped donors, roughly 80% fell within the Caucasian-associated ancestry cluster.

Germline V CDR1 and CDR2: MDHEN, SYDVKM. Trimming at V came to 4 bases and at J to 1 base, leaving 1 base not matched to a gene. This CDR3 is 15 amino acids long. General study results and limits: It was reported that TCR beta sequences correctly inferred the HLA-A and HLA-B alleles for most subjects. Apparent HLA restriction characterized most CMV-associated TCR beta chains in a later analysis. At a 0.05 false discovery rate, a later analysis found about 17,000 TCR beta sequences to be associated with HLA alleles.

The PCR contained 60 Vbeta and 13 Jbeta primers. This table comes from immunoSEQ multiplex PCR, and its TCRdb copy is limited to in-frame clones, with some not included. The data contain under 150,000 clones, approximately 80% of them seen just once; the ten biggest clones take up approximately 4%. The specimen was PBMCs. The receptor comes from a middle-aged woman in good health and CMV-seropositive. The chain recombines TRBV28 with TRBJ2-1; TRBD2 agrees at 10 bases. The CDR3 is CASSSGLASYNEQFF. CDR3 DNA: TGTGCCAGCAGTTCGGGACTAGCGTCCTACAATGAGCAGTTCTTC.